One and the same sample provided the 14 T cell receptor beta chains below, sequenced in a study of blood T cell repertoires in COVID-19. Sequenced by immunoSEQ multiplex PCR; TCRdb stores in-frame clones only, minus some. The sample yields about 170,000 clones, 70% to 90% seen once. Sequenced: peripheral blood. These TCRs come from a man between 60 and 70 years old who had recovered from COVID-19.

The rearrangement joins TRBV5-1 to TRBJ1-3; D is ambiguous. CDR3 length equals 13 residues. V lost 3 bases and J lost 1, with 5 bases in between. The germline V gene has CDR1 SGHRS and CDR2 YFSETQ. The CDR3 protein is CASSSISGNTIYF. As DNA, the CDR3 is TGCGCCAGCAGCTCTATTTCTGGAAACACCATATATTTT.

J is TRBJ2-7 and V is TRBV4-3, with 9 bases matching TRBD2. Trimming cost V 4 bases and J 7 bases; bases outside gene matches: 11. Germline V gene lookup returns CDR1 LGHNA and CDR2 YSLEER. This CDR3 is 15 amino acids long. DNA for the CDR3: TGCGCCAGCAGCCGCGGGGGCGGGGGGGCTATAGAGCAGTACTTC. Protein: CASSRGGGGAIEQYF.

In its sample, this clone was seen a few times. The chain links TRBV6-6 to TRBJ1-2; D may be TRBD1 (5 bases). V dropped 4 bases and J dropped 8 bases, with 11 bases sitting between them. This CDR3 contains 12 residues. Looked up from germline, CDR1 is MNHNY and CDR2 is SVGAGI (reference sequence). The CDR3 nucleotides are TGTGCCAGCAGTTCCCAAAGGGGCGGCTACACCTTC. Its protein is CASSSQRGGYTF.

The genes are TRBV5-6 and TRBJ1-2; no clear D gene. This CDR3 contains 13 residues. Germline loops: CDR1 SGHDT, CDR2 YYEEEE. V gave up 0 bases and J gave up 5 bases, with 8 bases separating them. CDR3 protein: CASSLVVTYGYTF. CDR3 DNA sequence: TGTGCCAGCAGCTTGGTAGTCACGTATGGCTACACCTTC.

This clone was detected once. The rearrangement links TRBV10-3 to TRBJ1-4; D remains unclear. V was shortened by 5 bases and J by 0 bases, with 10 bases between the two germline ends. The CDR3 is 15 amino acids. Germline V gene sequence: CDR1 ENHRY, CDR2 SYGVKD. CDR3 in amino acids: CAISSSGATNEKLFF. The DNA for the CDR3 is TGTGCCATCAGTTCGAGTGGAGCAACTAATGAAAAACTGTTTTTT.

As regards this clone: This same CDR3 is encoded by further DNA sequences in the sample. The chain combines TRBV9 with TRBJ2-5, with TRBD2 matching over 9 bases. The CDR3 has 16 amino acids. After removal of 3 bases from V and 0 bases from J, the junction contained 6 bases not matched to a gene. Germline lookup yields CDR1 SGDLS and CDR2 YYNGEE. CDR3 loop: CASSALAGGYQETQYF. The CDR3, as DNA: TGTGCCAGCAGCGCCTTGGCGGGGGGGTACCAAGAGACCCAGTACTTC.

This clone was counted a single time. V and J are TRBV29-1 and TRBJ2-7, with a tentative D call TRBD2 (7 bases). Germline CDR1 is SQVTM and CDR2 is ANQGSEA. The V gene lost 5 bases and the J gene lost 1 base, with 15 bases spanning the gap. CDR3 length: 14 amino acids. The CDR3 DNA reads as TGCAGCGTTACGGTGGGGGGGCGGTCCTACGAGCAGTACTTC. The encoded protein is CSVTVGGRSYEQYF.

A few counts support this clone. This chain connects TRBV11-2 to TRBJ1-1; a weak D match, TRBD1 (6 bases). This CDR3 contains 15 residues. Trimming removed 1 base at V and 1 base at J, with 10 bases between. CDR1 and CDR2 from the germline V gene are SGHAT and FQNNGV. The CDR3: CASSLVQGRNTEAFF. The CDR3 DNA is TGTGCCAGCAGCTTAGTGCAGGGGCGGAACACTGAAGCTTTCTTT. The whole variable domain, filled in from reference TRBV11-2 and TRBJ1-1, reads EAGVAQSPRYKIIEKRQSVAFWCNPISGHATLYWYQQILGQGPKLLIQFQNNGVVDDSQLPKDRFSAERLKGVDSTLKIQPAKLEDSAVYLCASSLVQGRNTEAFFGQGTRLTVV.

This clone was seen a few times. The chain has TRBV6-6 and TRBJ1-6; 7 bases fit TRBD1. V lost 7 bases, J lost 7 bases, and 7 bases stayed unmatched. The CDR3 sequence is 14 residues long. Germline V CDR1 and CDR2: MNHNY, SVGAGI (reference sequence). The CDR3 region has the DNA TGTGCCAGCACCCAAGGACAGGCCAATTCACCCCTCCACTTT. Translation: CASTQGQANSPLHF.

A remark on this clone: Within the sample, other DNA sequences also encode this same CDR3. V usage is TRBV5-1 and J usage is TRBJ1-4, with TRBD1 as a possible D gene (6 bases). The CDR3 covers 14 residues. The germline CDR1 and CDR2 sequences are SGHRS and YFSETQ. V dropped 2 bases and J dropped 3 bases, with 8 bases sitting between them. The CDR3 loop is CASSLGQPNEKLFF. CDR3 DNA sequence: TGCGCCAGCAGCTTAGGACAGCCTAATGAAAAACTGTTTTTT.

The J gene is TRBJ1-2, the V gene TRBV10-1; no reliable D call. The CDR3 spans 12 residues. Trimming shortened V by 8 bases and J by 5 bases, and 12 bases separated the two germline ends. From germline, CDR1 is WNHNN and CDR2 SYGVQD (reference sequence). The CDR3 DNA sequence: TGCGCCAGCCGCTATAACCGATATGGCTACACCTTC. This codes for CASRYNRYGYTF.

The chain is built from TRBV7-2 and TRBJ2-3; 7 positions match TRBD2. Germline assignment: CDR1 SGHTA and CDR2 FQGNSA. CDR3 length: 16 amino acids. Trimming removed 5 bases from V and 2 bases from J; junction bases left unmatched: 10. CDR3: CASSPWGTNPTDTQYF. The CDR3 nucleotides are TGTGCCAGCAGCCCCTGGGGGACTAACCCCACAGATACGCAGTATTTT.

The genes are TRBV9 and TRBJ2-1, with a tentative D call TRBD2 (6 bases). Trimming cost V 0 bases and J 4 bases, with 14 bases left between them. This CDR3 is 16 amino acids long. Germline lookup yields CDR1 SGDLS and CDR2 YYNGEE. The CDR3 is CASSVGGGAGYNEQFF. CDR3 DNA sequence: TGTGCCAGCAGCGTAGGCGGCGGGGCGGGTTACAATGAGCAGTTCTTC.

This sequence joins TRBV7-2 and TRBJ1-2, with 7 bases fitting TRBD1. Unmatched junction bases numbered 12, after V lost 7 bases and J lost 7 bases. The CDR3 spans 14 residues. Germline CDR1 reads SGHTA; CDR2 reads FQGNSA. CDR3 sequence reads: CASTPSQGDRGYTF. DNA of the CDR3: TGTGCCAGCACCCCAAGTCAGGGGGACCGTGGCTACACCTTC.